A single sample is the source of the 5 T cell receptor beta chains below, sequenced in a study of shared clonotypes between healthy human individuals. Sequencing was performed with immunoSEQ multiplex PCR; in TCRdb, only in-frame clones are kept and a portion is missing. The sample yields about 1 million clones, about 80% seen once. The material sequenced was memory CD4+ T cells sorted from blood. Subset noted: CD45RA-negative fraction. These receptors were collected from a man younger than 30 in good health.

The rearrangement uses TRBV25-1 and TRBJ1-3; possible D gene TRBD1, 5 bases. Germline V gene data show CDR1 as MGHDK and CDR2 as SYGVNS. This CDR3 is built from 13 residues. Deletions cut 8 bases from V and 2 bases from J, with 10 bases between. The CDR3 bases are TGTGCCAGCGCTTGGGGGACTGGAAACACCATATATTTT. As protein: CASAWGTGNTIYF.

The V gene is TRBV28, the J gene TRBJ1-5, with a tentative D call TRBD1 (5 bases). V was cut by 4 bases and J by 2 bases, with 21 bases left in between. The CDR3 is made up of 18 amino acids. In germline, CDR1 is MDHEN, CDR2 SYDVKM. CDR3 coding DNA: TGTGCCAGCAGTTCTAGTCCCGGGACGTCGTTTGGCAATCAGCCCCAGCATTTT. This sequence encodes CASSSSPGTSFGNQPQHF.

Comment on this clone: A single base separates this from a much larger clone, so it may be a read error. Distinct nucleotide sequences in the sample also encode this CDR3. This chain links TRBV2 with TRBJ2-7, with D uncertain. The CDR3 contains 10 residues. CDR1 and CDR2 (germline): SNHLY, FYNNEI. V was clipped by 5 bases and J by 2 bases, with 1 base between them. CDR3 bases: TGTGCCAGCAGTACCTACGAGCAGTACTTC. Translating gives CASSTYEQYF.

This clone has only one observation. V and J are TRBV6-6 and TRBJ1-6, with unresolved D. Germline values: CDR1 MNHNY, CDR2 SVGAGI (reference sequence). The CDR3 totals 13 residues. V lost 4 bases to trimming and J lost 10 bases, with 11 bases between them. The CDR3 region has the DNA TGTGCCAGCAGTTCGGCAGTTGGGTCACCCCTCCACTTT. This translates into CASSSAVGSPLHF.

This clone was counted a single time. Within the sample, other DNA sequences also encode this same CDR3. The chain has TRBV19 and TRBJ1-2; D possibly corresponds to TRBD1 (5 bases). Germline V gene sequence: CDR1 LNHDA, CDR2 SQIVND (reference sequence). Trimming pared 3 bases from V and 3 bases from J, leaving 8 bases between. This CDR3 comprises 13 residues. The CDR3 protein is CASSIRGDYGYTF. CDR3 in DNA: TGTGCCAGTAGTATCCGGGGGGACTATGGCTACACCTTC.